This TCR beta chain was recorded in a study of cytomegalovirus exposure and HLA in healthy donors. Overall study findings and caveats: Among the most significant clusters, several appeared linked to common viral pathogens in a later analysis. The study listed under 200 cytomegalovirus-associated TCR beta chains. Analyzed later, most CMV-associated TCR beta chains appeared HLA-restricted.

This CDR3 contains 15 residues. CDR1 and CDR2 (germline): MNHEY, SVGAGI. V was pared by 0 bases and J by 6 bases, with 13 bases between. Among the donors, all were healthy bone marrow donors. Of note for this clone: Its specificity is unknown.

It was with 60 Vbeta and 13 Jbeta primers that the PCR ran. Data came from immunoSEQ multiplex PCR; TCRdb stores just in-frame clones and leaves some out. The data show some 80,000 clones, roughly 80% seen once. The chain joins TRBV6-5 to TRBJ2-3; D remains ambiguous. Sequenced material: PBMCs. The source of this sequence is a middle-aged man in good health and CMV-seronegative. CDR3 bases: TGTGCCAGCAGTTACTCGTCATCACCCGGGGATACGCAGTATTTT. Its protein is CASSYSSSPGDTQYF.